A selection of T cell receptor beta chains follows, all from one sample in a study of blood T cell repertoires in COVID-19. Generated by immunoSEQ multiplex PCR, the TCRdb table keeps only in-frame clones and is missing some. This sample has a few hundred thousand clones, with roughly 90% found just once. Sequencing used PBMCs or T cells enriched from blood (not recorded which). The receptors shown here come from a woman in her thirties who had recovered from COVID-19. Both conserved end residues are part of each CDR3. The order of the fields is clone size, J gene, V gene, D gene, CDR3 DNA, CDR3 protein. The D gene is left open where the match is weak. Expanded clones are given a class, and other clones once, few, many or no size at all.

once,TRBJ2-3,TRBV5-1,.,TGCGCCAGCAGCTCTAGCACAGATACGCAGTATTTT,CASSSSTDTQYF
.,TRBJ1-6,TRBV5-4,.,TGTGCCAGCAGCTCAAAGGACACTTATAATTCACCCCTCCACTTT,CASSSKDTYNSPLHF
.,TRBJ1-4,TRBV3-1/TRBV3-2,.,TGTGCCAGCAGCCAAGGATGGGCAGCAGATGAAAAACTGTTTTTT,CASSQGWAADEKLFF
.,TRBJ2-7,TRBV3-1/TRBV3-2,TRBD1,TGTGCCAGCAGCCAAATGACAGGGGGATACGAGCAGTACTTC,CASSQMTGGYEQYF
.,TRBJ1-6,TRBV6-5,TRBD1,TGTGCCAGCAGTTACTCGACAGGGGCCCATTCACCCCTCCACTTT,CASSYSTGAHSPLHF
.,TRBJ1-1,TRBV3-1/TRBV3-2,.,TGTGCCAGCCAGACAGAAAACACTGAAGCTTTCTTT,CASQTENTEAFF
.,TRBJ1-6,TRBV27,TRBD1,TGTGCCAGCAGTCCATGGATGGGGACAGATAATTCACCCCTCCACTTT,CASSPWMGTDNSPLHF
.,TRBJ2-2,TRBV18,TRBD1,TGTGCCAGCTCACCGGCCCGACAGGGGCTCACCGGGGAGCTGTTTTTT,CASSPARQGLTGELFF
.,TRBJ2-7,TRBV3-1/TRBV3-2,TRBD2,TGTGCCAGCAGCCAAGAAGGACTAGCGGGGTCCTACGAGCAGTACTTC,CASSQEGLAGSYEQYF
.,TRBJ1-2,TRBV28,TRBD1,TGTGCCAGCACCTCGGACAGGGATGTTGGCTACACCTTC,CASTSDRDVGYTF
.,TRBJ1-3,TRBV5-4,TRBD1,TGTGCCAGCAGCCCTAGGGGACAGGCGAATGGAAACACCATATATTTT,CASSPRGQANGNTIYF
.,TRBJ1-4,TRBV30,TRBD1,TGTGCCTGGAGTGTAGGGGGCAGAACTAATGAAAAACTGTTTTTT,CAWSVGGRTNEKLFF
.,TRBJ1-5,TRBV6-6,TRBD1,TGTGCCAGCAGCTCAGGGGGCCTCGGTCAGCCCCAGCATTTT,CASSSGGLGQPQHF
.,TRBJ1-2,TRBV7-9,.,TGTGCCAGCAGTAGAAGGGGGGGTGGCTATGGCTACACCTTC,CASSRRGGGYGYTF
.,TRBJ2-7,TRBV25-1,.,TGTGCCAGCAGTCAGGGATCCTCTTACGAGCAGTACTTC,CASSQGSSYEQYF
.,TRBJ1-4,TRBV2,.,TGTGCCAGCAGCGAAAACAGAGCAACTAATGAAAAACTGTTTTTT,CASSENRATNEKLFF
.,TRBJ2-6,TRBV3-1/TRBV3-2,TRBD1,TGTGCCAGCAGCCAAGATTCTCGGGGACAGGTTCGTACCGTCCTGACTTTC,CASSQDSRGQVRTVLTF
.,TRBJ2-7,TRBV19,TRBD1,TGTGCCAGTAGTCTATTGGGACAGGTTTACGAGCAGTACTTC,CASSLLGQVYEQYF
few,TRBJ1-3,TRBV7-9,TRBD1,TGTGCCAGCAGCTTGTCAGGGGGCATTCCTTCTGGAAACACCATATATTTT,CASSLSGGIPSGNTIYF
.,TRBJ1-2,TRBV29-1,.,TGCAGCGTTGAGGAGACGGTTAACTATGGCTACACCTTC,CSVEETVNYGYTF